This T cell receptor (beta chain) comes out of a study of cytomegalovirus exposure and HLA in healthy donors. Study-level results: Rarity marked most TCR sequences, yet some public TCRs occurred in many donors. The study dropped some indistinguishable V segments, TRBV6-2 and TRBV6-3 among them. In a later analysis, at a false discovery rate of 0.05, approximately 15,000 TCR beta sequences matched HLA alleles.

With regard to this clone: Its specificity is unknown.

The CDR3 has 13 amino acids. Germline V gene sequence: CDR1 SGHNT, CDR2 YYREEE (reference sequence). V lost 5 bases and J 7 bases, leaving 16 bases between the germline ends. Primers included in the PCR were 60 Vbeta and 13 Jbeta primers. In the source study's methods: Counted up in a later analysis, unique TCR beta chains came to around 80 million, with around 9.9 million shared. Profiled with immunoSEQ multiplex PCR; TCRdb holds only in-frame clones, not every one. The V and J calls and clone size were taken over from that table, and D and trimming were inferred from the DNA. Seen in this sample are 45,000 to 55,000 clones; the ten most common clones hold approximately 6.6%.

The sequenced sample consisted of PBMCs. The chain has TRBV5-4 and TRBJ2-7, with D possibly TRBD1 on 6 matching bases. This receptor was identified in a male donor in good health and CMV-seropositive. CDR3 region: CASSFWTDREQYF. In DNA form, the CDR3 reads TGTGCCAGCAGTTTTTGGACAGATAGGGAGCAGTACTTC.